This T cell receptor (beta chain) was recovered during a study of T cell clusters in autoimmune cytopenias. The CDR3 runs 14 residues. Germline assignment: CDR1 DFQATT and CDR2 SNEGSKA (reference sequence). TRB was amplified by touch-down multiplex PCR, primer pools A and B combined. TCRdb reprocessed the multiplex PCR reads and keeps a single row for each CDR3 protein, giving no DNA. This sample carries roughly 8,400 distinct CDR3 sequences, with about a fifth going to the ten biggest clones. Each sample's input was 200 to 300 ng genomic DNA, 35,000 to 40,000 genome equivalents. The chain recombines TRBV20-1 with TRBJ1-6. The clonotype comes from a human donor with an autoimmune cytopenia or autoimmune hepatitis (not recorded which). The material sequenced was peripheral blood. CDR3: CSARETSYNSPLHF.